A selection of T cell receptor beta chains follows, all from one sample in a study of low-dose radiotherapy and immunotherapy resistance in tumors. Using its own MiXCR run on the reads, TCRdb lists one record per CDR3 protein. Of about 50,000 distinct CDR3 sequences in the sample, approximately 10% were seen once. The specimen was PBMCs, collected before treatment. The receptors derive from a female donor with ovarian cancer. The CDR3 runs from the conserved cysteine through the conserved F or W. The D gene is left open where the match is weak. Size values are once, few and many counts, or a class for expanded clones, and some rows have none.

j_gene,abundance,d_gene,v_gene,CDR3aa,CDR3nt
TRBJ2-1,many,-,TRBV5-1,CASSFNPGYNEQFF,TGCGCCAGCAGCTTCAACCCGGGGTACAATGAGCAGTTCTTC
TRBJ1-2,many,TRBD1,TRBV28,CCSVTSGGVYGYTF,TGTTGCTCGGTGACCTCAGGGGGCGTCTATGGCTACACCTTC
TRBJ2-1,many,-,TRBV3-1,CASSQVLSGHQSYNEQFF,TGTGCCAGCAGCCAAGTATTATCCGGACATCAGTCCTACAATGAGCAGTTCTTC
TRBJ2-5,many,-,TRBV6-2/TRBV6-3,CASSEWGRGILETQYF,TGTGCCAGCAGTGAATGGGGTAGGGGTATACTGGAGACCCAGTACTTC
TRBJ1-2,many,-,TRBV3-1,CASSPGKAYGYTF,TGTGCCAGCAGCCCCGGAAAGGCCTATGGCTACACCTTC
TRBJ1-3,few,TRBD1,TRBV29-1,CSASNRGSENTIYF,TGCAGCGCCTCAAACAGGGGATCGGAGAACACCATATATTTT
TRBJ2-7,-,TRBD1,TRBV5-5,CASSLGQGEQYF,TGTGCCAGCAGTCTGGGACAGGGCGAGCAGTACTTC
TRBJ2-7,many,-,TRBV18,CASSPPSLDEQYF,TGTGCCAGCTCACCACCCTCTCTGGACGAGCAGTACTTC
TRBJ2-3,many,TRBD2,TRBV29-1,CSVEDLGLAGGKDTQYF,TGCAGCGTTGAAGACCTGGGACTAGCGGGAGGTAAAGATACGCAGTATTTT
TRBJ1-2,-,TRBD1,TRBV27,CASSCMGTGEFGYTF,TGTGCCAGCAGTTGCATGGGGACAGGGGAGTTTGGCTACACCTTC
TRBJ2-5,many,-,TRBV10-2,CASSGQRETQYF,TGCGCCAGCAGTGGACAGCGAGAGACCCAGTACTTC
TRBJ2-7,many,TRBD2,TRBV2,CASSEGGGVSGSEQYF,TGTGCCAGCAGTGAGGGCGGTGGGGTGAGCGGGAGCGAGCAGTACTTC
TRBJ1-2,few,-,TRBV28,CASSSAGYTF,TGTGCCAGCAGTTCAGCCGGCTACACCTTC
TRBJ1-5,few,TRBD1,TRBV19,CASSTDRAGQPQHF,TGTGCCAGTAGTACTGACAGGGCGGGTCAGCCCCAGCATTTT
TRBJ2-1,many,TRBD2,TRBV11-2,CASSNWGLATGNEQFF,TGTGCCAGCAGCAACTGGGGACTAGCGACGGGGAATGAGCAGTTCTTC
TRBJ1-5,many,-,TRBV24-1,CATSEGGNNQPQHF,TGTGCCACCTCTGAGGGCGGCAACAATCAGCCCCAGCATTTT
TRBJ2-5,medium-sized,-,TRBV5-6,CASSLTGDQETQYF,TGTGCCAGCAGCCTGACTGGGGACCAAGAGACCCAGTACTTC
TRBJ1-6,many,TRBD1,TRBV3-1,CASSQGQGRNSPLHF,TGTGCCAGCAGCCAAGGACAGGGGAGGAATTCACCCCTCCACTTT
TRBJ1-2,many,TRBD1,TRBV19,CASSATGTGAYGYTF,TGTGCCAGTAGTGCCACCGGGACAGGGGCCTATGGCTACACCTTC
TRBJ2-7,-,-,TRBV2,CASRVARLVASDEQYF,TGTGCCAGCAGGGTGGCTCGACTAGTCGCTTCGGACGAGCAGTACTTC
TRBJ1-5,few,-,TRBV9,CASSVDPDQPQHF,TGTGCCAGCAGCGTAGACCCTGATCAGCCCCAGCATTTT
TRBJ2-2,many,-,TRBV29-1,CSAQQGLGDTGELFF,TGCAGCGCCCAACAGGGTCTTGGGGACACCGGGGAGCTGTTTTTT
TRBJ1-1,many,TRBD1,TRBV15,CATSRTQGGTEAFF,TGTGCCACCAGCAGAACGCAGGGGGGCACTGAAGCTTTCTTT
TRBJ1-2,many,TRBD1,TRBV12-3/TRBV12-4,CASSLSGTESSGYTF,TGTGCCAGCAGTCTCAGCGGGACAGAGTCGAGCGGCTACACCTTC
TRBJ1-2,many,TRBD1,TRBV6-2/TRBV6-3,CASRPTGTQVGYTF,TGTGCCAGCAGACCGACAGGGACGCAGGTTGGCTACACCTTC
TRBJ2-7,many,TRBD2,TRBV5-1,CASSLAGLAGSWEQYF,TGCGCCAGCAGCTTGGCGGGACTAGCGGGATCGTGGGAGCAGTACTTC
TRBJ2-1,-,TRBD1,TRBV3-1,CASSQDRSFNEQFF,TGTGCCAGCAGCCAGGACAGGTCCTTCAATGAGCAGTTCTTC
TRBJ1-1,many,-,TRBV20-1,CSASRGATEAFF,TGCAGTGCTAGCCGTGGGGCCACTGAAGCTTTCTTT
TRBJ2-3,many,TRBD1,TRBV30,CAWVGQGTDTQYF,TGTGCCTGGGTTGGACAGGGCACAGATACGCAGTATTTT
TRBJ1-5,many,-,TRBV28,CASTSLAGGNQPQHF,TGTGCCAGCACCTCCCTGGCGGGGGGCAATCAGCCCCAGCATTTT
TRBJ2-2,many,TRBD2,TRBV7-6,CASRTTSGNTGELFF,TGTGCCAGCAGGACTACTAGCGGAAACACCGGGGAGCTGTTTTTT
TRBJ2-3,medium-sized,-,TRBV28,CASSLAGTDTQYF,TGTGCCAGCAGTTTGGCGGGCACAGATACGCAGTATTTT